Sequencing of this T cell receptor beta chain was carried out in a study of shared clonotypes between healthy human individuals. CDR3 length: 17 residues. CDR1 and CDR2 from the germline V gene are SEHNR and FQNEAQ (reference sequence). V shed 0 bases and J 2 bases; nucleotides not matched to a gene: 8. Across several immunoSEQ plates, the genomic DNA of each subset was split evenly. Unsorted PBMC samples were amplified in replicate PCRs containing around 300 ng DNA, tens of thousands of T cell genomes. Measured with immunoSEQ multiplex PCR; TCRdb has only the in-frame clones, and not every one. This sample has a few hundred thousand clones, with around 78% found just once. All participating donors were Caucasian adults from Nashville, Tennessee. The unsorted samples took tens of millions of PBMCs to get genomic DNA.

This sequence joins TRBV7-9 and TRBJ2-5; 8 bases line up with TRBD2. The sequenced sample was PBMCs. This receptor was identified in a woman in her thirties or forties in good health. Some clones in this sample may be carry-over from other donors' samples. CDR3 region: CASSLALASGFQETQYF. Written as DNA, the CDR3 is TGTGCCAGCAGCTTAGCGCTGGCTAGCGGGTTTCAAGAGACCCAGTACTTC.